This TCR beta chain was identified in a study of shared clonotypes between healthy human individuals. Comments on this clone: The target antigen is unknown.

Libraries were prepared by immunoSEQ multiplex PCR; TCRdb keeps only in-frame clonotypes and omits some of them. The sample has fewer than 1.4 million clones, around 78% seen once. Findings of the study overall: Relative to memory subsets, naive subsets generally showed larger estimated richness.

The V gene lost 5 bases and the J gene lost 8 bases, with 19 bases spanning the gap. CDR3 length: 14 residues. CDR1 is MNHEY and CDR2 is SMNVEV in the germline V gene (reference sequence). The sequence came from a man aged 18 to 35 in good health. Some clones in this sample may be carry-over from other donors' samples. This chain links TRBV27 with TRBJ2-7; perhaps D is TRBD1 or TRBD2 (5 bases each). Material: memory CD4+ T cells from PBMCs. Regarding subset: CD45RA-negative fraction. CDR3 in amino acids: CASSQSRDLRQQYF. The CDR3 DNA reads as TGTGCCAGCAGTCAATCCCGGGACCTTCGTCAGCAGTACTTC.